What follows is one T cell receptor (beta chain) and its context. Assay used: immunoSEQ multiplex PCR; TCRdb lists only in-frame clones, some missing. The sample holds roughly 140,000 clones, roughly three quarters seen once. The sample is drawn from a study of blood T cell repertoires in COVID-19. V was clipped by 3 bases and J by 0 bases, with 9 bases between them. Germline CDR1 reads MNHNS; CDR2 reads SASEGT. The CDR3 covers 16 residues. This sequence joins TRBV6-1 and TRBJ1-6; D call uncertain. Sample: peripheral blood. This TCR derives from a man in his fifties with active or convalescent COVID-19. The CDR3 DNA reads TGTGCCAGCAGTGAGGACGGGAGCTCCTATAATTCACCCCTCCACTTT. It yields the protein CASSEDGSSYNSPLHF.